The following is a TCR beta chain sequence with its context. TCRdb ran MiXCR on the 5' RACE reads and lists one entry per CDR3 protein. The sample includes about 340,000 distinct CDR3 sequences, 20% seen only once; the top ten take about 12%. The data derive from a study of CD8 T cells in ankylosing spondylitis. There are 16 residues in the CDR3. Trimming took 0 bases from V and 1 from J; bases not matched to a gene: 5. Sequencing used blood, either unsorted or a sorted T cell fraction (not recorded which). V and J are TRBV12-3 or TRBV12-4 and TRBJ2-5, with 7 bases identical to TRBD2. This receptor was taken from a male donor with ankylosing spondylitis or in good health (not recorded which). The CDR3 reads CASSLASGAIQETQYF. In DNA, the CDR3 is TGTGCCAGCAGTTTAGCCAGCGGGGCCATCCAAGAGACCCAGTACTTC.